This section outlines one T cell receptor (beta chain) sequence together with its context. TCRdb processed the 5' RACE reads anew with MiXCR; each CDR3 protein has one entry. The data hold approximately 240,000 distinct CDR3 sequences, with more than 13% observed a single time. The sample comes from a study of identical twins. The V gene's germline CDR1 is SGDLS and CDR2 YYNGEE. Trimming removed 0 bases from V and 0 bases from J, with 4 bases in between. This CDR3 comprises 13 residues. The genes are TRBV9 and TRBJ2-7; D remains unclear. The receptor was isolated from a woman younger than 35 in good health. The sample was memory (CD45RO+) T cells sorted from blood. The CDR3 nucleotides read TGTGCCAGCAGCGTAGCCCCCTCCTACGAGCAGTACTTC. Translating it yields CASSVAPSYEQYF.